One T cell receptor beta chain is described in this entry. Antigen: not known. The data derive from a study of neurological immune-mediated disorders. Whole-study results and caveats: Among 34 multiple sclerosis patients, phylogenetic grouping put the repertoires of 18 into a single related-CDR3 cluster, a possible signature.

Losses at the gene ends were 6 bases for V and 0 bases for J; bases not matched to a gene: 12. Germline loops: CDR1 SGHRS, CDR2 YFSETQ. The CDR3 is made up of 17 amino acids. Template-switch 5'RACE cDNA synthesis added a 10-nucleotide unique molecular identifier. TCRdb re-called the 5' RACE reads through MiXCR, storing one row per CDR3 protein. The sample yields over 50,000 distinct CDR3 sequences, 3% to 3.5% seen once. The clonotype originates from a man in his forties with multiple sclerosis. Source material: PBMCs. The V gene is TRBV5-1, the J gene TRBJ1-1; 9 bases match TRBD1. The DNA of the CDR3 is TGCGCCAGCAACTTACATCCGGGACAGGGTATGAACACTGAAGCTTTCTTT. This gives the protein CASNLHPGQGMNTEAFF.